These 31 T cell receptor beta chains were all obtained from the same sample, sequenced in a study of identical twins. Via MiXCR, TCRdb re-called the 5' RACE reads, giving one row per CDR3 protein. The data show 450,000 to 600,000 distinct CDR3 sequences, with about a fifth seen just once and approximately 0.48% held by the top ten. A further study also used this sample, focusing on yellow fever vaccine responses in identical twins.

The sample taken for sequencing was CD4+ T cells sorted from blood. The receptor set was obtained from a woman between 18 and 30 years old in good health.

This chain uses TRBV4-1 with TRBJ1-5, with 7 bases identical to TRBD1. The ends lost 0 bases at V and 3 bases at J; junction bases unmatched: 8. CDR1 is MGHRA, CDR2 YSYEKL, per germline. This CDR3 spans 17 amino acids. The CDR3 spells CASSQEVLTGANQPQHF. The CDR3 region has the DNA TGCGCCAGCAGCCAAGAAGTCCTAACAGGGGCCAATCAGCCCCAGCATTTT.

A few counts support this clonotype. This chain links TRBV5-1 with TRBJ2-1; 8 nucleotides match TRBD2. This CDR3 has 14 amino acids. In germline, CDR1 is SGHRS, CDR2 YFSETQ. With 4 bases clipped from V and 7 bases from J, the junction kept 7 bases outside the gene matches. The CDR3, as DNA: TGCGCCAGCAGCCCGGGGGGGCGGGGGAATGAGCAGTTCTTC. Protein: CASSPGGRGNEQFF. The variable domain in full, completed from reference TRBV5-1 and TRBJ2-1, reads KAGVTQTPRYLIKTRGQQVTLSCSPISGHRSVSWYQQTPGQGLQFLFEYFSETQRNKGNFPGRFSGRQFSNSRSEMNVSTLELGDSALYLCASSPGGRGNEQFFGPGTRLTVL.

This chain uses TRBV7-7 with TRBJ2-1, with TRBD2 matching over 7 bases. J was trimmed by 8 bases and V by 3 bases; bases with no gene match: 10. Germline CDR1 SSHAT, CDR2 FNYEAQ (reference sequence). The CDR3 has 15 residues. CDR3 nucleotide sequence: TGTGCCAGCAGCTTGGCGCTAGCGGAGAGGGATGAGCAGTTCTTC. Translation: CASSLALAERDEQFF.

This clonotype occurred many times. The CDR3 DNA reads as TGTGCCAGCAGTTTCGGAGGGGCCAACACTGAAGCTTTCTTT. Translating it yields CASSFGGANTEAFF. The J gene is TRBJ1-1, the V gene TRBV12-3 or TRBV12-4, with D perhaps matching TRBD1 (5 bases). The CDR3 sequence is 14 residues long. V was cut by 3 bases and J by 2 bases, with 10 bases left in between.

The chain employs TRBV10-3 and TRBJ2-1; the D is unclear. V lost 3 bases to trimming and J lost 8 bases, with 5 bases between them. The CDR3 consists of 11 residues. The germline V gene has CDR1 ENHRY and CDR2 SYGVKD. Here the CDR3 DNA reads TGTGCCATCAGTGACGTGGATGAGCAGTTCTTC. Protein: CAISDVDEQFF.

The count of this clonotype is one. The rearrangement uses TRBV20-1 and TRBJ1-1; 7 nucleotides match TRBD1. Unmatched junction bases numbered 12, after V lost 0 bases and J lost 5 bases. The CDR3 is made up of 16 amino acids. CDR1 DFQATT and CDR2 SNEGSKA come from the germline V gene (reference sequence). The chain's CDR3 is CSAREARRGRGTEAFF. The CDR3 nucleotides read TGCAGTGCTAGAGAGGCTCGTAGGGGGCGAGGGACTGAAGCTTTCTTT.

This rearrangement joins TRBV28 to TRBJ2-7; possibly TRBD1 or TRBD2 for D (5 bases each). The CDR3 is 15 residues long. V was clipped by 6 bases and J by 0 bases, with 15 bases between them. Looked up from germline, CDR1 is MDHEN and CDR2 is SYDVKM. CDR3 region: CASSFGGVSSYEQYV. The CDR3 DNA follows: TGTGCCAGCAGCTTTGGGGGTGTTAGCTCCTACGAGCAGTACGTC.

This clonotype has only a few counts. The rearrangement uses TRBV3-1 and TRBJ2-3, with D possibly being TRBD2 (5 bases). The CDR3 has 14 residues. The V and J ends lost 3 bases and 3 bases respectively, with 10 bases between them. The germline V gene has CDR1 LGHDT and CDR2 YNNKEL (reference sequence). CDR3 DNA sequence: TGTGCCAGCAGCCAGAGGGATGCTACAGATACGCAGTATTTT. It is translated as CASSQRDATDTQYF.

The V gene is TRBV24-1, the J gene TRBJ2-5; no definite D call. The CDR3 extends over 15 amino acids. The germline V gene has CDR1 KGHDR and CDR2 SFDVKD. V gave up 1 base and J gave up 2 bases, with 10 bases separating them. CDR3 in amino acids: CATSDFGQKQETQYF. CDR3 DNA: TGTGCCACCAGTGATTTTGGGCAGAAACAAGAGACCCAGTACTTC.

V usage is TRBV2 and J usage is TRBJ2-1; possible D gene TRBD2, 6 bases. This CDR3 comprises 14 residues. V was clipped by 8 bases and J by 8 bases, with 19 bases between them. Per the germline V gene, CDR1 is SNHLY and CDR2 is FYNNEI. The CDR3 coding sequence is TGTGCCAGCCAAAGGGGAAGCGGGCCGGATGAGCAGTTCTTC. It encodes CASQRGSGPDEQFF. The entire variable domain, with the rest obtained from reference TRBV2 and TRBJ2-1, is as follows: EPEVTQTPSHQVTQMGQEVILRCVPISNHLYFYWYRQILGQKVEFLVSFYNNEISEKSEIFDDQFSVERPDGSNFTLKIRSTKLEDSAMYFCASQRGSGPDEQFFGPGTRLTVL.

This clonotype appeared a few times. This chain joins TRBV20-1 and TRBJ1-1; D might be TRBD1 (5 bases). CDR1 and CDR2 from the germline V gene are DFQATT and SNEGSKA (reference sequence). This CDR3 region has 14 residues. Trimming left V 0 bases short and J 2 bases short, with 10 bases between. The DNA for the CDR3 is TGCAGTGCTAGAGATGGGACGGAAAACACTGAAGCTTTCTTT. It yields the protein CSARDGTENTEAFF.

This clonotype came up a few times. This chain connects TRBV10-3 to TRBJ2-2, with a tentative D call TRBD1 (6 bases). Trimming removed 2 bases at V and 7 bases at J, with 8 bases between. Germline CDR1 reads ENHRY; CDR2 reads SYGVKD. The CDR3 is 13 amino acids. Here the CDR3 reads CAISEGQYGELFF. The DNA for the CDR3 is TGTGCCATCAGTGAGGGACAGTACGGGGAGCTGTTTTTT.

There are a few counts of this clonotype. The gene calls are TRBV12-3 or TRBV12-4 and TRBJ2-6, with D unresolved. V lost 3 bases and J 4 bases, leaving 13 bases between the germline ends. The length of the CDR3 is 16 residues. The CDR3 loop reads CASSFWPDSGANVLTF. DNA for the CDR3: TGTGCCAGCAGTTTTTGGCCGGATTCCGGGGCCAACGTCCTGACTTTC.

The V call is TRBV12-3 or TRBV12-4, the J call TRBJ2-5; the D gene is possibly TRBD2 (5 bases). CDR3 length equals 15 residues. V gave up 5 bases and J gave up 3 bases, with 16 bases separating them. The CDR3 sequence is CASSLSRGSKETQYF. CDR3 bases: TGTGCCAGCAGTCTAAGCCGGGGTTCAAAAGAGACCCAGTACTTC.

The J gene is TRBJ1-2, the V gene TRBV28; D gene ambiguous. This CDR3 region has 14 residues. The germline V and J ends were trimmed by 8 bases and 1 base, with 14 bases remaining between them. CDR1 and CDR2 (germline): MDHEN, SYDVKM. The CDR3 DNA is TGTGCCAGCTCTGGGCCGAGTGTTAACTATGGCTACACCTTC. It specifies CASSGPSVNYGYTF.

This clonotype was found a few times. The chain recombines TRBV12-3 or TRBV12-4 with TRBJ1-5; 7 nucleotides match TRBD1. This CDR3 contains 15 residues. Trimming at V came to 4 bases and at J to 5 bases, leaving 8 bases not matched to a gene. The CDR3 sequence: CASSSLQGRDQPQHF. CDR3 bases: TGTGCCAGCAGTTCGTTACAGGGGAGGGATCAGCCCCAGCATTTT.

The chain has TRBV7-9 and TRBJ1-1; perhaps TRBD1 as D (6 bases). With 7 bases removed from V and 1 base from J, the gap between germline ends came to 10 bases. This CDR3 region has 13 residues. The germline gives CDR1 SEHNR, CDR2 FQNEAQ (reference sequence). For the CDR3, the DNA is TGTGCCAGCATTGAGGGGGGGAACACTGAAGCTTTCTTT. Translated: CASIEGGNTEAFF.

The genes are TRBV24-1 and TRBJ2-3; the D gene is possibly TRBD2 (6 bases). CDR3 length: 14 amino acids. The germline gives CDR1 KGHDR, CDR2 SFDVKD. Trimming removed 9 bases from V and 6 bases from J, with 18 bases in between. This CDR3 reads CATSLAGAGDTQYF. As DNA, the CDR3 is TGTGCCACCTCCCTGGCCGGGGCGGGGGATACGCAGTATTTT.

A few counts support this clonotype. The rearrangement links TRBV10-2 to TRBJ1-6, with D unclear. The CDR3 consists of 13 residues. Trimming stripped 6 bases from V and 1 base from J, with 4 bases between. CDR1 is WSHSY and CDR2 is SAAADI in the germline V gene. This CDR3 reads CASRDSYNSPLHF. CDR3 nucleotide sequence: TGCGCCAGCAGGGATTCCTATAATTCACCCCTCCACTTT.

This chain uses TRBV12-3 or TRBV12-4 with TRBJ2-5, with no clear D. V was pared by 3 bases and J by 1 base, with 12 bases between. The CDR3 loop spans 15 amino acids. The CDR3 region has the DNA TGTGCCAGCAGTTTTGGTCGGGCCTTCCAAGAGACCCAGTACTTC. Protein sequence: CASSFGRAFQETQYF.

The CDR3 loop is CASMGSGGSNEQFF. For the CDR3, the DNA is TGTGCCAGCATGGGTAGCGGGGGGTCCAATGAGCAGTTCTTC. The chain employs TRBV11-2 and TRBJ2-1; 10 bases are shared with TRBD2. Germline CDR1 reads SGHAT; CDR2 reads FQNNGV. With V trimmed by 7 bases and J by 6 bases, 6 bases remained unmatched. The CDR3 is 14 amino acids.

The chain recombines TRBV12-3 or TRBV12-4 with TRBJ2-5, with unresolved D. The CDR3 contains 10 residues. The V end lost 8 bases, the J end lost 3 bases, and 4 bases lay between the germline ends. CDR3 DNA sequence: TGTGCCAGCGGTAAAGAGACCCAGTACTTC. Its protein is CASGKETQYF.

This clonotype occurred a few times. The chain carries TRBV5-1 and TRBJ1-3; 7 bases fit TRBD1. The CDR3 extends over 15 amino acids. Trimming took 4 bases from V and 2 from J; bases not matched to a gene: 6. The germline CDR1 and CDR2 sequences are SGHRS and YFSETQ. CDR3: CASSPATGAGNTIYF. The CDR3 region has the DNA TGCGCCAGCAGCCCGGCAACAGGGGCTGGAAACACCATATATTTT. Variable domain in full (rest from reference TRBV5-1 and TRBJ1-3): KAGVTQTPRYLIKTRGQQVTLSCSPISGHRSVSWYQQTPGQGLQFLFEYFSETQRNKGNFPGRFSGRQFSNSRSEMNVSTLELGDSALYLCASSPATGAGNTIYFGEGSWLTVV.

CDR3: CSARDDGGTSYNEQFF. The CDR3 DNA is TGCAGTGCTAGAGATGACGGGGGGACATCCTACAATGAGCAGTTCTTC. The chain recombines TRBV20-1 with TRBJ2-1, with D tentatively TRBD2 (7 bases). CDR3 length: 16 amino acids. Germline assignment: CDR1 DFQATT and CDR2 SNEGSKA (reference sequence). V was clipped by 0 bases and J by 1 base, with 13 bases between them.

The chain joins TRBV20-1 to TRBJ2-1, with D uncertain. Trimming shortened V by 0 bases and J by 10 bases, and 13 bases separated the two germline ends. CDR1 DFQATT and CDR2 SNEGSKA come from the germline V gene (reference sequence). This CDR3 has 13 amino acids. The CDR3 reads CSARDTAHREQFF. The CDR3 DNA follows: TGCAGTGCTAGAGATACCGCCCATAGGGAGCAGTTCTTC.

This clonotype was seen a few times. V gene TRBV20-1 combines with J gene TRBJ1-1; TRBD1 matches at 8 bases. Germline V gives CDR1 DFQATT, CDR2 SNEGSKA (reference sequence). The V and J ends lost 6 bases and 6 bases, in that order; junction bases with no gene match: 3. This CDR3 is 11 amino acids long. The CDR3 bases are TGCAGTGCGTCACAGGGGGCTGAAGCTTTCTTT. Protein product: CSASQGAEAFF.

V is TRBV20-1 and J is TRBJ2-3; TRBD1 matches at 8 bases. This CDR3 contains 14 residues. Germline CDR1 and CDR2: DFQATT and SNEGSKA (reference sequence). The junction had 4 bases not matched to a gene; V was cut back by 3 bases and J by 2 bases. In nucleotides, the CDR3 is TGCAGTGCTAGCGACAGGGGTTACACAGATACGCAGTATTTT. Translated: CSASDRGYTDTQYF.

This chain joins TRBV5-1 and TRBJ2-2; D is unresolved. The V and J ends lost 4 bases and 2 bases respectively, with 9 bases between them. The CDR3 runs to 14 residues. Germline V lookup: CDR1 SGHRS, CDR2 YFSETQ. The CDR3 protein is CASSIAPNTGELFF. The CDR3 DNA is TGCGCCAGCAGCATAGCTCCAAACACCGGGGAGCTGTTTTTT.

The DNA of the CDR3 is TGTGCCAGCAGCGCACGAACCGGGACTAGAAAAGAGACCCAGTACTTC. As protein: CASSARTGTRKETQYF. The rearrangement uses TRBV6-1 and TRBJ2-5, with 8 positions matching TRBD2. Germline CDR1 is MNHNS and CDR2 is SASEGT. The CDR3 contains 16 residues. With V trimmed by 6 bases and J by 3 bases, 12 bases remained unmatched.

This clonotype was counted between two and nine times. The CDR3 DNA follows: TGTGCCAGCAGGACCGGGACAGGCTGGGATCAGCCCCAGCATTTT. Protein: CASRTGTGWDQPQHF. V gene TRBV12-3 or TRBV12-4 combines with J gene TRBJ1-5, with TRBD1 matching over 8 bases. The CDR3 runs to 15 residues. The J segment lost 5 bases and the V segment lost 6 bases, leaving 9 bases of the junction unmatched.

The chain employs TRBV6-6 and TRBJ2-7; 7 nucleotides match TRBD1. The CDR3 has 13 residues. Germline CDR1 and CDR2: MNHNY and SVGAGI (reference sequence). The V gene end was trimmed by 7 bases and the J gene end by 2 bases; junction bases not matched to a gene: 5. CDR3 coding DNA: TGTGCCAGCAACCGGGACAGCCCCTACGAGCAGTACTTC. This translates into CASNRDSPYEQYF.